The 31 T cell receptor beta chains in this list originate from one sample, sequenced in a study of OX40 agonist ivuxolimab in advanced cancers. Library preparation used the immunoSEQ multiplex PCR assay. Not all clones reach the TCRdb copy of this immuneACCESS table, which keeps in-frame sequences only. Checked studies attribute under half of the gap to unresolved V genes and leave the rest unexplained. This sample has approximately 100,000 clones in its table, and about 80% of those were observed once. The ten biggest clones cover 5.5% of the sample. Source: CD4+ or CD8+ T cells sorted from blood, taken in a trial of the OX40 agonist ivuxolimab. These receptors all stem from an adult with an advanced solid tumor such as melanoma, head and neck, liver or kidney cancer.

The genes are TRBV18 and TRBJ1-5; D is possibly TRBD1 (6 bases). V lost 2 bases to trimming and J lost 9 bases, with 11 bases between them. The CDR3 has 13 residues. The germline V gene has CDR1 KGHSH and CDR2 LQKENI. CDR3 in DNA: TGTGCCAGCTCACCAGGAGGGGGAAGGCCCCAGCATTTT. It specifies CASSPGGGRPQHF.

As regards this clone: Other DNA sequences of this sample code for an identical CDR3. The CDR3 protein is CASSSLAGGDNEQFF. The CDR3 DNA is TGTGCCAGCAGTAGTCTAGCGGGGGGAGACAATGAGCAGTTCTTC. The chain combines TRBV6-5 with TRBJ2-1, with 11 nucleotides matching TRBD2. CDR1 and CDR2 from the germline V gene are MNHEY and SVGAGI. V trimming: 5 bases; J trimming: 5 bases; junction bases outside the gene matches: 5. The CDR3 runs 15 residues.

The genes are TRBV29-1 and TRBJ2-7; 10 nucleotides agree with TRBD1. There are 16 residues in the CDR3. The germline V gene has CDR1 SQVTM and CDR2 ANQGSEA. The V and J ends lost 1 base and 5 bases, in that order; junction bases with no gene match: 11. The CDR3 sequence is CSVEGGTGQGTHEQYF. Written as DNA, the CDR3 is TGCAGCGTTGAAGGGGGAACGGGACAGGGGACCCACGAGCAGTACTTC.

The chain combines TRBV19 with TRBJ2-1; 12 bases are a match to TRBD2. Germline values: CDR1 LNHDA, CDR2 SQIVND (reference sequence). This CDR3 region has 15 residues. Germline trimming cut 5 bases from V and 6 bases from J; bases unmatched to any gene: 5. CDR3 amino acids: CASSPGLAGFNEQFF. CDR3 coding DNA: TGTGCCAGTAGTCCCGGACTAGCGGGATTCAATGAGCAGTTCTTC.

This clone occurred once. The rearrangement joins TRBV7-2 to TRBJ2-4, with D maybe TRBD1 (6 bases). Deletions cut 4 bases from V and 6 bases from J, with 13 bases between. Germline V gene lookup returns CDR1 SGHTA and CDR2 FQGNSA. CDR3 size: 14 residues. In DNA form, the CDR3 reads TGTGCCAGCAGCTCTAGGACAGAATTAAACATTCAGTACTTC. Protein product: CASSSRTELNIQYF.

The chain's CDR3 is CASSLEGLAGETQYF. The CDR3, as DNA: TGTGCCAGCAGCTTAGAGGGACTAGCGGGAGAGACCCAGTACTTC. This chain connects TRBV11-2 to TRBJ2-5; TRBD2 agrees at 12 bases. With V trimmed by 0 bases and J by 4 bases, 0 bases remained unmatched. Germline CDR1 SGHAT, CDR2 FQNNGV. The CDR3 is 15 amino acids.

V is TRBV27 and J is TRBJ2-3; D is unresolved. V lost 2 bases to trimming and J lost 0 bases, with 9 bases between them. CDR1 is MNHEY and CDR2 is SMNVEV in the germline V gene (reference sequence). The CDR3 totals 15 residues. The CDR3 coding sequence is TGTGCCAGCAGTTTAGGCTACTCTAGCACAGATACGCAGTATTTT. Translated, it gives CASSLGYSSTDTQYF.

The V and J genes are TRBV4-1 and TRBJ2-3; D call uncertain. CDR1 and CDR2 from the germline V gene are MGHRA and YSYEKL. V lost 1 base and J 6 bases, leaving 8 bases between the germline ends. The CDR3 is 13 residues long. Written as DNA, the CDR3 is TGCGCCAGCAGCCAAGTCGGATTGGATACGCAGTATTTT. As protein: CASSQVGLDTQYF.

This chain uses TRBV5-6 with TRBJ2-3, with 8 nucleotides matching TRBD1. The CDR3 contains 14 residues. J lost 4 bases, V lost 4 bases, and 5 bases had no gene match. The germline gives CDR1 SGHDT, CDR2 YYEEEE. In DNA form, the CDR3 reads TGTGCCAGCAGCATCGGACAGGGCGCAGATACGCAGTATTTT. It yields the protein CASSIGQGADTQYF.

The V gene is TRBV4-3, the J gene TRBJ2-3; D unresolved. This CDR3 has 18 amino acids. Trimming pared 0 bases from V and 4 bases from J, leaving 20 bases between. Looked up from germline, CDR1 is LGHNA and CDR2 is YSLEER. The CDR3 DNA sequence: TGCGCCAGCAGCCAAGACTGGGGAACCTCCGAGGCAGCAGATACGCAGTATTTT. Protein sequence: CASSQDWGTSEAADTQYF.

The J gene is TRBJ2-7, the V gene TRBV6-1, with 7 positions matching TRBD2. The CDR3 sequence is 16 residues long. Germline CDR1 MNHNS, CDR2 SASEGT. Unmatched junction bases numbered 8, after V lost 1 base and J lost 2 bases. CDR3 DNA: TGTGCCAGCAGTGAAGAGCCGTTGGGGGGGGCCTACGAGCAGTACTTC. Protein product: CASSEEPLGGAYEQYF.

This clone occurred once. The chain carries TRBV15 and TRBJ2-5; the D is unclear. The DNA end is more similar to TRBJ2-7, so the J call may be wrong. This CDR3 has 14 residues. Germline CDR1 and CDR2: LNHNV and YYDKDF (reference sequence). This CDR3 is CATSRDRATYEQYF. DNA of the CDR3: TGTGCCACCAGCAGAGATCGGGCAACCTACGAGCAGTACTTC.

The chain is built from TRBV27 and TRBJ2-1, with D uncertain. Trimming pared 6 bases from V and 6 bases from J, leaving 9 bases between. This CDR3 comprises 12 residues. Germline V gene sequence: CDR1 MNHEY, CDR2 SMNVEV (reference sequence). CDR3 sequence (DNA): TGTGCCAGCAGCTCGCCCTTCAATGAGCAGTTCTTC. It yields the protein CASSSPFNEQFF.

The table lists this clone with a few counts. This chain links TRBV5-1 with TRBJ1-3; unclear D gene. Per germline, CDR1 SGHRS and CDR2 YFSETQ. Trimming removed 4 bases from V and 0 bases from J, with 11 bases in between. The length of the CDR3 is 15 residues. The CDR3 loop reads CASSLPDPSGNTIYF. As DNA, the CDR3 is TGCGCCAGCAGCCTGCCCGACCCCTCTGGAAACACCATATATTTT.

This chain uses TRBV12-5 with TRBJ1-1, with no clear D. V dropped 1 base and J dropped 4 bases, with 4 bases sitting between them. The germline V gene has CDR1 LGHNT and CDR2 FRNRAP. The CDR3 has 12 residues. The CDR3 loop is CASGLGVTEAFF. CDR3 bases: TGTGCTAGTGGTTTGGGGGTCACTGAAGCTTTCTTT.

V is TRBV4-1 and J is TRBJ2-5; D remains unclear. The CDR3 consists of 13 residues. V was trimmed by 1 base and J by 5 bases, leaving 8 bases between them. The germline V gene has CDR1 MGHRA and CDR2 YSYEKL. The DNA of the CDR3 is TGCGCCAGCAGCCAAGGCCGTTGGGAGACCCAGTACTTC. Translating it yields CASSQGRWETQYF.

The rearrangement links TRBV27 to TRBJ1-1; the D gene is possibly TRBD1 (5 bases). This CDR3 contains 14 residues. Between the trimmed V and J ends, which lost 5 bases and 0 bases, there was a span of 10 bases. The germline gives CDR1 MNHEY, CDR2 SMNVEV (reference sequence). CDR3 in amino acids: CASSPLGVNTEAFF. The DNA for the CDR3 is TGTGCCAGCAGTCCCTTAGGGGTGAACACTGAAGCTTTCTTT.

The chain recombines TRBV28 with TRBJ1-4; TRBD1 agrees at 9 bases. The CDR3 extends over 15 amino acids. V shed 5 bases and J 6 bases; nucleotides not matched to a gene: 7. CDR1 and CDR2 from the germline V gene are MDHEN and SYDVKM. CDR3 residues: CASSALQGAHEKLFF. CDR3 sequence (DNA): TGTGCCAGCAGTGCCCTACAGGGGGCACATGAAAAACTGTTTTTT.

The chain carries TRBV11-2 and TRBJ2-2; the D is unclear. CDR3 size: 14 residues. Trimming cost V 7 bases and J 1 base, with 10 bases left between them. CDR1 is SGHAT and CDR2 is FQNNGV in the germline V gene. The chain's CDR3 is CASTSSRNTGELFF. The CDR3 DNA reads TGTGCCAGCACCTCGTCGAGGAACACCGGGGAGCTGTTTTTT.

The chain links TRBV6-1 to TRBJ2-2; D gene unclear. The CDR3 runs to 12 residues. V was pared by 6 bases and J by 5 bases, with 7 bases between. Germline CDR1 MNHNS, CDR2 SASEGT. CDR3 sequence: CASSYNTGELFF. CDR3 in DNA: TGTGCCAGCAGCTACAATACCGGGGAGCTGTTTTTT.

The chain couples TRBV5-5 to TRBJ2-3; 7 positions agree with TRBD2. With V trimmed by 2 bases and J by 2 bases, 5 bases remained unmatched. CDR1 SGHKS and CDR2 YYEKEE come from the germline V gene (reference sequence). This CDR3 has 15 residues. The CDR3 protein is CASSFERGLTDTQYF. DNA for the CDR3: TGTGCCAGCAGCTTCGAGCGGGGCCTCACAGATACGCAGTATTTT.

The chain combines TRBV5-1 with TRBJ2-1; D is possibly TRBD2 (5 bases). V was clipped by 3 bases and J by 2 bases, with 6 bases between them. Per the germline V gene, CDR1 is SGHRS and CDR2 is YFSETQ. The CDR3 length is 13 residues. In nucleotides, the CDR3 is TGCGCCAGCAGCTGGGGAGCCTACAATGAGCAGTTCTTC. Protein product: CASSWGAYNEQFF.

This clone showed up just once. This chain links TRBV5-1 with TRBJ2-1, with D possibly being TRBD2 (6 bases). The germline CDR1 and CDR2 sequences are SGHRS and YFSETQ. Trimming took off 0 bases at V and 5 bases at J, with 9 bases between the two ends. There are 14 residues in the CDR3. The DNA of the CDR3 is TGCGCCAGCAGCTTGGGAGGGAGGAACAATGAGCAGTTCTTC. Protein product: CASSLGGRNNEQFF.

The V call is TRBV27, the J call TRBJ2-1; 8 positions match TRBD2. The CDR3 runs to 15 residues. In germline, CDR1 is MNHEY, CDR2 SMNVEV (reference sequence). The V segment lost 6 bases and the J segment 0 bases; nucleotides outside the gene matches: 4. CDR3 in amino acids: CASSLSGSSYNEQFF. The CDR3 DNA follows: TGTGCCAGCAGCCTGAGCGGGAGCTCCTACAATGAGCAGTTCTTC.

A few counts support this clone. The V and J genes are TRBV5-1 and TRBJ2-3; TRBD2 agrees at 9 bases. The CDR3 is made up of 14 amino acids. With V trimmed by 3 bases and J by 6 bases, 5 bases remained unmatched. Looked up from germline, CDR1 is SGHRS and CDR2 is YFSETQ. The CDR3 coding sequence is TGCGCCAGCAGCTGGGGACTAGCAGAGGATACGCAGTATTTT. This codes for CASSWGLAEDTQYF.

This clone has just a few counts. V is TRBV5-1 and J is TRBJ2-7, with 7 bases identical to TRBD1. There are 14 residues in the CDR3. The germline CDR1 and CDR2 sequences are SGHRS and YFSETQ. V shed 5 bases and J 5 bases; nucleotides not matched to a gene: 10. The CDR3 sequence is CASSIRQGINEQYF. Written as DNA, the CDR3 is TGCGCCAGCAGTATTCGACAGGGTATCAACGAGCAGTACTTC.

The V call is TRBV6-5, the J call TRBJ2-1; TRBD2 matches at 8 bases. The germline V gene encodes CDR1 MNHEY and CDR2 SVGAGI. The V and J ends lost 2 bases and 7 bases, in that order; junction bases with no gene match: 7. This CDR3 is 15 amino acids long. DNA of the CDR3: TGTGCCAGCAGTTACGCAGCGGGAGAGGGAAATGAGCAGTTCTTC. This sequence encodes CASSYAAGEGNEQFF.

This clone came up once. The chain couples TRBV6-1 to TRBJ1-2; D is perhaps TRBD1 (5 bases). The ends were cut back, 3 bases at V and 3 bases at J, with 17 bases in the middle. The CDR3 totals 16 residues. The V gene's germline CDR1 is MNHNS and CDR2 SASEGT. CDR3 in amino acids: CASSEGDYRRYYGYTF. The DNA of the CDR3 is TGTGCCAGCAGTGAGGGGGACTACCGGCGGTACTATGGCTACACCTTC.

The V gene is TRBV7-2, the J gene TRBJ2-7; D may be TRBD1 (7 bases). The V gene's germline CDR1 is SGHTA and CDR2 FQGNSA. With 6 bases removed from V and 3 bases from J, the gap between germline ends came to 18 bases. The CDR3 runs 15 residues. CDR3 amino acids: CASRPNPGGSYEQYF. The DNA for the CDR3 is TGTGCCAGCAGACCTAACCCAGGGGGGAGCTACGAGCAGTACTTC.

The chain combines TRBV18 with TRBJ1-1; 8 bases match TRBD1. V shed 6 bases, J shed 2 bases, and the junction held 5 bases outside the gene matches. CDR3 length: 14 amino acids. Per the germline V gene, CDR1 is KGHSH and CDR2 is LQKENI. The chain's CDR3 is CASSIPGGNTEAFF. CDR3 coding DNA: TGTGCCAGCTCCATCCCAGGGGGCAACACTGAAGCTTTCTTT.

The J gene is TRBJ2-1, the V gene TRBV7-9; a weak D match, TRBD1 (5 bases). The CDR3 consists of 14 residues. The V end was cut by 1 base, the J end by 8 bases, with 12 bases between. Germline loops: CDR1 SEHNR, CDR2 FQNEAQ (reference sequence). The CDR3 bases are TGTGCCAGCAGCTTAGAGGGGTTTCTCGATGAGCAGTTCTTC. Translation gives CASSLEGFLDEQFF.